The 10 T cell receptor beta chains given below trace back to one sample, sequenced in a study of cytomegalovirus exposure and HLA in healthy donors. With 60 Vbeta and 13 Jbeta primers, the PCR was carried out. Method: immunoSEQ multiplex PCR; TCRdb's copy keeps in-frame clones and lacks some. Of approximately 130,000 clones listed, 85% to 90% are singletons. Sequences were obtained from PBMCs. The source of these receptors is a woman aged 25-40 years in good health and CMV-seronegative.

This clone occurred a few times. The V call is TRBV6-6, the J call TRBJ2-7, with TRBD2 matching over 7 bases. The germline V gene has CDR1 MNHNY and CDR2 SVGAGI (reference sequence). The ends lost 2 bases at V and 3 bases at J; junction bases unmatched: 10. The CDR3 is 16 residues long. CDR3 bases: TGTGCCAGCAGTTACGGAGAGACTAGCCCCAACTACGAGCAGTACTTC. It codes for CASSYGETSPNYEQYF.

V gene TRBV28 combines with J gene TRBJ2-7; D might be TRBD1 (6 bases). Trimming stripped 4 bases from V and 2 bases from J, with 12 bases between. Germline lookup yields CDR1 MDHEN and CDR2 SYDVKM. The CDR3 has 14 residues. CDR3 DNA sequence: TGTGCCAGCAGTTCCCCAGGGGCCACCTACGAGCAGTACTTC. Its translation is CASSSPGATYEQYF.

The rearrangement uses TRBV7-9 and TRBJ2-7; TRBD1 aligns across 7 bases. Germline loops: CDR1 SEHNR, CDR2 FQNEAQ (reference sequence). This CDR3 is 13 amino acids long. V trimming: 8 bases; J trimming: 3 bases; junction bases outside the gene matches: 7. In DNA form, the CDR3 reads TGTGCCAGCCGACCGGGACAGAGCTACGAGCAGTACTTC. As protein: CASRPGQSYEQYF.

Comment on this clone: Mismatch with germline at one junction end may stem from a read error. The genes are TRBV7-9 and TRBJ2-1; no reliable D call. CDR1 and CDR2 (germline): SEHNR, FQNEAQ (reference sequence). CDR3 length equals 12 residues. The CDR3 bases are TGTTCCAGCAGCGACTCGGTCCGAGAGCAGTTCTTC. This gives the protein CSSSDSVREQFF.

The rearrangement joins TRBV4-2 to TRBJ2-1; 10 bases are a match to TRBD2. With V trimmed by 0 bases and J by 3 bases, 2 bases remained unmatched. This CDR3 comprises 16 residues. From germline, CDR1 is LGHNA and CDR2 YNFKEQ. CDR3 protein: CASSQDPSGGYNEQFF. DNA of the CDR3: TGTGCCAGCAGCCAAGACCCTAGCGGGGGCTACAATGAGCAGTTCTTC.

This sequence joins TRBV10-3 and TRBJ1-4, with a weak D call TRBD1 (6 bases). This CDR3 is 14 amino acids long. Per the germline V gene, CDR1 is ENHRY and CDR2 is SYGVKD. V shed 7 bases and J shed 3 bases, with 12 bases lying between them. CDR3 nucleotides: TGTGCCATCAAGGGGGATGCGGCTAATGAAAAACTGTTTTTT. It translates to CAIKGDAANEKLFF.

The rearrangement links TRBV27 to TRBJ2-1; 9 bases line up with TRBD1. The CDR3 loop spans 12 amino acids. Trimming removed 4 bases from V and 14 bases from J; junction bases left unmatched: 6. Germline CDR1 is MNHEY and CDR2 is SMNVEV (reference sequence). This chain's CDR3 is CASSWPGQGEFF. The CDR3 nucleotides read TGTGCCAGCAGTTGGCCGGGACAGGGAGAGTTCTTC.

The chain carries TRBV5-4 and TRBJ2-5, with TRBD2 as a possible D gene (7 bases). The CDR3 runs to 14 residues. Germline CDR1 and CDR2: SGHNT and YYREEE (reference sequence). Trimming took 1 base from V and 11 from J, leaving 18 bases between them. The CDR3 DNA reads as TGTGCCAGCAGCTTGATGGCAGGGGCGGGGGAGCAGTACTTC. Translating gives CASSLMAGAGEQYF.

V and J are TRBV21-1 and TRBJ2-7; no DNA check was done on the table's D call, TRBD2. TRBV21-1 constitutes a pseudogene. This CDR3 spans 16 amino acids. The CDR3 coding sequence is TGTGCCAGCAGCAAACAGGAGGGGATAAGGTCCTACGAGCAGTACTTC. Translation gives CASSKQEGIRSYEQYF.

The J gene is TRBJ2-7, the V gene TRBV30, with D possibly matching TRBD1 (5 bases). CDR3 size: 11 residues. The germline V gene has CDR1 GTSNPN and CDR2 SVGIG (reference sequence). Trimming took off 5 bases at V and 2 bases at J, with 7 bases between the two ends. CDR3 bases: TGTGCCTGGCAGGGAACCTACGAGCAGTACTTC. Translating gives CAWQGTYEQYF.